This is a list of T cell receptor beta chains from one sample in a study of lymphopenia after photon versus proton radiotherapy. Produced via immunoSEQ multiplex PCR; TCRdb's table is partial and in-frame only. Here the sample spans roughly 15,000 clones, 70% to 85% being singletons. Material: peripheral blood, obtained from a patient treated with photon-based radiotherapy. All receptors derive from a man between 50 and 59 years old with gastric cancer. The CDR3 runs from the conserved cysteine through the conserved F or W. The D gene is left open where the match is weak. Part of the rows lack a size; the others show once, few, many or a class for expanded clones.

V gene	D gene	clone size	J gene	CDR3 protein	CDR3 DNA
TRBV7-3	NA	NA	TRBJ1-3	CASSAGSPGNTIYF	TGTGCCAGCAGCGCTGGCAGCCCTGGAAACACCATATATTTT
TRBV30	NA	NA	TRBJ2-2	CAWSRMALANTGELFF	TGTGCCTGGAGTAGGATGGCACTCGCGAACACCGGGGAGCTGTTTTTT
TRBV5-1	TRBD1	NA	TRBJ1-6	CASSSRQGSMAPLHF	TGCGCCAGCAGCTCGCGACAGGGGAGTATGGCACCCCTCCACTTT
TRBV7-2	TRBD2	NA	TRBJ2-2	CASKVKGGGTGELFF	TGTGCCAGCAAGGTGAAGGGCGGGGGCACCGGGGAGCTGTTTTTT
TRBV6-5	NA	once	TRBJ2-2	CASSRQQGTGELFF	TGTGCCAGCAGTCGACAACAGGGAACCGGGGAGCTGTTTTTT
TRBV19	NA	few	TRBJ1-1	CASIGGRWAEAFF	TGTGCCAGTATAGGGGGGCGATGGGCTGAAGCTTTCTTT
TRBV7-9	TRBD2	once	TRBJ2-1	CASSSTSGEYNEQFF	TGTGCCAGCAGCTCGACTAGCGGGGAGTACAATGAGCAGTTCTTC
TRBV2	NA	NA	TRBJ2-3	CASTLQGTTDTQYF	TGTGCCAGTACTTTACAGGGTACCACAGATACGCAGTATTTT
TRBV27	NA	NA	TRBJ2-2	CASSLARGRTGELFF	TGTGCCAGCAGTTTAGCCCGGGGGCGCACCGGGGAGCTGTTTTTT
TRBV7-9	NA	NA	TRBJ2-3	CASSYPLDTQYF	TGTGCCAGCAGCTACCCCCTGGATACGCAGTATTTT
TRBV5-1	NA	NA	TRBJ2-3	CASRWDSATDTQYF	TGCGCCAGCAGGTGGGACTCGGCCACAGATACGCAGTATTTT
TRBV28	NA	once	TRBJ2-2	CASSSGSPGELFF	TGTGCCAGCAGTTCAGGGTCCCCCGGGGAGCTGTTTTTT
TRBV10-1	NA	NA	TRBJ2-1	CASSKDRNNEQFF	TGCGCCAGCAGTAAGGACCGAAACAATGAGCAGTTCTTC
TRBV15	TRBD1	NA	TRBJ2-7	CATSRDVTGFQRRF	TGTGCCACCAGCAGAGATGTGACAGGGTTTCAGCGGCGCTTC
TRBV5-6	NA	once	TRBJ2-3	CASSLAGVPGTDTQYF	TGTGCCAGCAGCTTGGCTGGGGTACCCGGCACAGATACGCAGTATTTT
TRBV5-1	NA	NA	TRBJ1-1	CASSPQWGQKKENTEAFF	TGCGCCAGCAGCCCCCAGTGGGGACAAAAAAAAGAGAACACTGAAGCTTTCTTT
TRBV27	NA	NA	TRBJ2-2	CASSPTGSSFTGELFF	TGTGCCAGCAGTCCCACGGGCTCAAGTTTCACCGGGGAGCTGTTTTTT
TRBV6-4	TRBD1	NA	TRBJ1-1	CASSAETGGNTEAFF	TGTGCCAGCAGTGCCGAGACAGGGGGGAACACTGAAGCTTTCTTT
TRBV9	NA	NA	TRBJ1-2	CASSLETGPSYGYTF	TGTGCCAGCAGCCTAGAGACAGGCCCTAGCTATGGCTACACCTTC
TRBV7-8	NA	NA	TRBJ2-3	CASSLKLTGVGTDTQYF	TGTGCCAGCAGCTTAAAACTCACCGGGGTGGGTACAGATACGCAGTATTTT
TRBV6-6	NA	NA	TRBJ1-1	CASRTPGRVSEAFF	TGTGCCAGCAGAACCCCGGGGAGGGTATCTGAAGCTTTCTTT
TRBV30	NA	NA	TRBJ2-2	CAWGRQGITTGELFF	TGTGCCTGGGGTCGTCAGGGGATCACAACCGGGGAGCTGTTTTTT
TRBV7-3	TRBD1	NA	TRBJ2-7	CASSFRNSRGQGSYEQYF	TGTGCCAGCAGCTTCCGAAACTCTAGGGGACAGGGTTCCTACGAGCAGTACTTC
TRBV7-2	TRBD2	few	TRBJ2-5	CASGEAGEEETQYF	TGTGCCAGCGGGGAAGCGGGGGAGGAGGAGACCCAGTACTTC
TRBV18	TRBD1	NA	TRBJ2-1	CASSPIRGQGVNEQFF	TGTGCCAGCTCCCCAATCCGAGGACAGGGTGTGAATGAGCAGTTCTTC
TRBV2	TRBD1	NA	TRBJ2-7	CASRILVGQATYEQYF	TGTGCCAGTAGGATCCTCGTGGGACAGGCAACCTACGAGCAGTACTTC
TRBV5-8	NA	NA	TRBJ2-3	CASSSGFVTDTQYF	TGTGCCAGCAGCTCCGGCTTCGTCACAGATACGCAGTATTTT
TRBV29-1	NA	NA	TRBJ1-2	CSVATGRDYGYTF	TGCAGCGTTGCCACTGGCAGGGACTATGGCTACACCTTC
TRBV18	TRBD2	NA	TRBJ2-7	CASSPTTSGSYEQYF	TGTGCCAGCTCACCAACGACTAGCGGATCCTACGAGCAGTACTTC
TRBV7-9	TRBD2	NA	TRBJ2-1	CASSPPSGGRGREQFF	TGTGCCAGCAGCCCACCTAGCGGGGGGAGGGGTCGTGAGCAGTTCTTC
TRBV19	NA	NA	TRBJ1-1	CASRLGDTMNTEAFF	TGTGCCAGTAGGTTAGGGGATACCATGAACACTGAAGCTTTCTTT
TRBV11-2	NA	NA	TRBJ2-3	CASSTRNRGFRDTQYF	TGTGCCAGCAGCACGCGTAACCGGGGCTTTAGGGATACGCAGTATTTT
TRBV15	NA	few	TRBJ1-5	CATNLESAGNSNQPQHF	TGTGCCACCAACCTAGAGTCGGCAGGGAACAGCAATCAGCCCCAGCATTTT
TRBV6-1	NA	NA	TRBJ1-2	CASSEAFRVGGYTF	TGTGCCAGCAGTGAAGCATTCAGGGTTGGGGGCTACACCTTC
TRBV6-1	NA	medium-sized	TRBJ2-1	CATTRDLYNEQFF	TGTGCCACCACGCGGGACTTGTACAATGAGCAGTTCTTC
TRBV4-3	NA	NA	TRBJ2-5	CASSQVGSETQYF	TGCGCCAGCAGCCAAGTAGGTTCGGAGACCCAGTACTTC
TRBV19	TRBD1	few	TRBJ1-5	CASSIGGQGARQPQHF	TGTGCCAGTAGTATTGGGGGACAGGGGGCGCGGCAGCCCCAGCATTTT
TRBV27	TRBD2	NA	TRBJ2-7	CASSLTGTNEQYF	TGTGCCAGCAGCTTAACCGGGACTAACGAGCAGTACTTC
TRBV6-1	TRBD1	NA	TRBJ1-5	CASSAGTGGNQPQHF	TGTGCCAGCAGTGCCGGGACAGGGGGGAATCAGCCCCAGCATTTT
TRBV4-2	TRBD2	NA	TRBJ2-5	CASSPGTSGGALETQYF	TGTGCCAGCAGCCCCGGGACTAGCGGGGGGGCCCTGGAGACCCAGTACTTC
TRBV19	NA	NA	TRBJ1-6	CASSPDSNSPLHF	TGTGCCAGTAGTCCAGATAGTAATTCACCCCTCCACTTT
TRBV5-1	NA	NA	TRBJ1-1	CASSLAGSMNTEAFF	TGCGCCAGCAGCTTGGCCGGCTCCATGAACACTGAAGCTTTCTTT
TRBV18	TRBD2	NA	TRBJ2-7	CASSPPPSGFSYEQYF	TGTGCCAGCTCACCACCTCCTAGCGGGTTCTCCTACGAGCAGTACTTC
TRBV11-3	TRBD1	NA	TRBJ2-2	CASSYRGNTGELFF	TGTGCCAGCAGCTACAGGGGAAACACCGGGGAGCTGTTTTTT
TRBV2	NA	NA	TRBJ1-2	CASSEEGSSIYGYTF	TGTGCCAGCAGTGAGGAAGGCAGTTCCATTTATGGCTACACCTTC
TRBV7-2	TRBD2	NA	TRBJ2-1	CASSLGSSGGANEQFF	TGTGCCAGCAGCTTAGGGAGTAGCGGGGGGGCCAATGAGCAGTTCTTC
TRBV7-3	NA	NA	TRBJ1-6	CASSLEGTSNSPLHF	TGTGCCAGCAGCTTAGAAGGGACATCTAATTCACCCCTCCACTTT
TRBV6-1	TRBD1	few	TRBJ2-7	CASSKETGWKTYEQYF	TGTGCCAGCAGTAAAGAGACAGGGTGGAAGACCTACGAGCAGTACTTC
TRBV6-6	NA	NA	TRBJ2-1	CASTGAGEANEQFF	TGTGCCAGCACGGGGGCAGGGGAAGCCAATGAGCAGTTCTTC
TRBV19	NA	few	TRBJ1-6	CASSIGGVVNSPLHF	TGTGCCAGTAGTATCGGGGGTGTGGTGAATTCACCCCTCCACTTT
TRBV2	NA	medium-sized	TRBJ2-7	CASRPTGGDGEQYF	TGTGCCAGCAGGCCCACAGGGGGGGATGGCGAGCAGTACTTC
TRBV15	NA	NA	TRBJ2-1	CATSREEDNEQFF	TGTGCCACCAGCAGAGAGGAAGACAATGAGCAGTTCTTC